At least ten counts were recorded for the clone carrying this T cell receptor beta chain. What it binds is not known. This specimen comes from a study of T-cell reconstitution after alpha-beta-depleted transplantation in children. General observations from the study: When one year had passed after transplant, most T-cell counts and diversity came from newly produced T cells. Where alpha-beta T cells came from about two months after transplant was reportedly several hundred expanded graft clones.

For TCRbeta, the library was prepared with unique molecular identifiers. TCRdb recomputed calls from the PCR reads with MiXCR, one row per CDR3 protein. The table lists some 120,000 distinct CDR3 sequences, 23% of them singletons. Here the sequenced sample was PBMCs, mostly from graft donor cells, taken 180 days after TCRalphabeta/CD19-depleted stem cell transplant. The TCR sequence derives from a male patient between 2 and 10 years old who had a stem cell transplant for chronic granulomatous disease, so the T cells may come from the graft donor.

The CDR3 sequence is CASSELPGQVPYEQYF. Written as DNA, the CDR3 is TGCGCCAGCAGCGAGCTCCCTGGACAGGTGCCCTACGAGCAGTACTTC. The V and J genes are TRBV5-1 and TRBJ2-7; TRBD1 agrees at 7 bases. The CDR3 extends over 16 amino acids. Trimming at V came to 4 bases and at J to 2 bases, leaving 12 bases not matched to a gene. In germline, CDR1 is SGHRS, CDR2 YFSETQ. Full variable domain (missing parts from reference TRBV5-1 and TRBJ2-7): KAGVTQTPRYLIKTRGQQVTLSCSPISGHRSVSWYQQTPGQGLQFLFEYFSETQRNKGNFPGRFSGRQFSNSRSEMNVSTLELGDSALYLCASSELPGQVPYEQYFGPGTRLTVT.